One and the same sample provided the 16 T cell receptor beta chains below, sequenced in a study of OX40 agonist ivuxolimab in advanced cancers. TCRdb's table, derived via immunoSEQ multiplex PCR, lists solely in-frame clones and lacks some. In the table there are about 22,000 clones, about 88% of which are singletons. The source was CD4+ or CD8+ T cells sorted from blood, collected in a trial of the OX40 agonist ivuxolimab. The receptor source for this set is an adult with an advanced solid tumor such as melanoma, head and neck, liver or kidney cancer.

The chain uses TRBV2 and TRBJ2-1, with 10 bases fitting TRBD1. Unmatched junction bases numbered 10, after V lost 7 bases and J lost 1 base. This CDR3 region has 17 residues. CDR1 SNHLY and CDR2 FYNNEI come from the germline V gene. DNA of the CDR3: TGTGCCAGCACGGGACAGGGGCCGATTTATTCCTACAATGAGCAGTTCTTC. Translation: CASTGQGPIYSYNEQFF.

The chain carries TRBV11-2 and TRBJ2-2; no clear D. This CDR3 spans 14 amino acids. Germline CDR1 reads SGHAT; CDR2 reads FQNNGV. V was trimmed by 1 base and J by 2 bases, leaving 5 bases between them. The CDR3 sequence is CASSLGANTGELFF. The CDR3 bases are TGTGCCAGCAGCTTAGGGGCAAACACCGGGGAGCTGTTTTTT.

The chain employs TRBV4-1 and TRBJ2-7, with 7 bases lining up with TRBD2. Germline CDR1 reads MGHRA; CDR2 reads YSYEKL. J was trimmed by 2 bases and V by 4 bases; bases with no gene match: 8. The CDR3 is made up of 15 amino acids. For the CDR3, the DNA is TGCGCCAGCAGCCCCACTAGCGATGTAGCCTACGAGCAGTACTTC. It yields the protein CASSPTSDVAYEQYF.

The rearrangement links TRBV27 to TRBJ2-2; D not resolved. The germline gives CDR1 MNHEY, CDR2 SMNVEV (reference sequence). The V and J ends lost 6 bases and 1 base respectively, with 0 bases between them. The CDR3 spans 11 residues. CDR3 sequence: CASRNTGELFF. The CDR3 DNA follows: TGTGCCAGCAGGAACACCGGGGAGCTGTTTTTT.

This clone was observed once. The gene calls are TRBV9 and TRBJ2-7, with 8 bases lining up with TRBD2. The CDR3 extends over 15 amino acids. CDR1 is SGDLS and CDR2 is YYNGEE in the germline V gene. The ends lost 1 base at V and 3 bases at J; junction bases unmatched: 6. As DNA, the CDR3 is TGTGCCAGCAGCGTAACCTCCGGGACTAGCTACGAGCAGTACTTC. As protein: CASSVTSGTSYEQYF.

Concerning this clone: A much larger clone is a single base away; this may be a read error. In DNA, the CDR3 is TGTGCCAGCAGCTCGTGGACAGCCTACGAGCAGTACTTC. Residues: CASSSWTAYEQYF. The J gene is TRBJ2-7, the V gene TRBV11-2, with a possible D match to TRBD1 (6 bases). The CDR3 length is 13 residues. Trimming removed 4 bases from V and 2 bases from J, with 9 bases in between. Germline CDR1 SGHAT, CDR2 FQNNGV.

V usage is TRBV7-9 and J usage is TRBJ2-1; unclear D gene. Trimming took 5 bases from V and 6 from J, leaving 8 bases between them. Looked up from germline, CDR1 is SEHNR and CDR2 is FQNEAQ (reference sequence). The CDR3 consists of 12 residues. DNA of the CDR3: TGTGCCAGCAGCCCAGGCCCCAATGAGCAGTTCTTC. The encoded protein is CASSPGPNEQFF.

The J gene is TRBJ2-1, the V gene TRBV27, with TRBD2 identical over 8 bases. CDR3 length equals 17 residues. Trimming removed 2 bases from V and 5 bases from J; junction bases left unmatched: 11. Germline V gene data show CDR1 as MNHEY and CDR2 as SMNVEV (reference sequence). The CDR3 nucleotides read TGTGCCAGCAGTTTAGCGCCGGGACTAGGAATAAACAATGAGCAGTTCTTC. Its protein product is CASSLAPGLGINNEQFF.

J is TRBJ2-7 and V is TRBV27; 10 bases are a match to TRBD2. This CDR3 region has 19 residues. Germline V gene lookup returns CDR1 MNHEY and CDR2 SMNVEV (reference sequence). The J segment lost 0 bases and the V segment lost 5 bases, leaving 16 bases of the junction unmatched. CDR3 in DNA: TGTGCCAGCAGTCCTACTAATAGCGGGAGGCTGATTCACTCCTACGAGCAGTACTTC. Translating gives CASSPTNSGRLIHSYEQYF.

V usage is TRBV27 and J usage is TRBJ1-1; D may be TRBD1 (6 bases). The germline V and J ends were trimmed by 6 bases and 0 bases, with 23 bases remaining between them. CDR3 length: 18 amino acids. Per the germline V gene, CDR1 is MNHEY and CDR2 is SMNVEV (reference sequence). The CDR3 nucleotides read TGTGCCAGCAGACAGGGCCGGGGGTGGACAGACATGAACACTGAAGCTTTCTTT. Its translation: CASRQGRGWTDMNTEAFF.

The J gene is TRBJ2-1, the V gene TRBV13, with 13 bases that match TRBD2. J lost 0 bases, V lost 5 bases, and 4 bases had no gene match. Germline values: CDR1 PRHDT, CDR2 FYEKMQ (reference sequence). The CDR3 is made up of 17 amino acids. The CDR3 sequence is CASSRLAGGSSYNEQFF. DNA for the CDR3: TGTGCCAGCAGCCGACTAGCGGGAGGAAGCTCCTACAATGAGCAGTTCTTC.

J is TRBJ2-7 and V is TRBV5-5, with 7 bases matching TRBD1. Germline CDR1 and CDR2: SGHKS and YYEKEE (reference sequence). After removal of 3 bases from V and 4 bases from J, the junction contained 7 bases not matched to a gene. The length of the CDR3 is 14 residues. The CDR3 is CASSSIGTEYEQYF. The CDR3 bases are TGTGCCAGCAGCTCCATTGGGACAGAATACGAGCAGTACTTC.

The chain is built from TRBV4-3 and TRBJ2-1; 7 bases align to TRBD1. With V trimmed by 0 bases and J by 6 bases, 5 bases remained unmatched. Germline V gene data show CDR1 as LGHNA and CDR2 as YSLEER. The CDR3 runs to 15 residues. The CDR3 reads CASSQERGRSNEQFF. DNA for the CDR3: TGCGCCAGCAGCCAAGAGAGGGGGCGGTCCAATGAGCAGTTCTTC.

This rearrangement joins TRBV6-6 to TRBJ2-5, with 12 bases lining up with TRBD1. Germline CDR1 and CDR2: MNHNY and SVGAGI (reference sequence). The J segment lost 5 bases and the V segment lost 5 bases, leaving 6 bases of the junction unmatched. The CDR3 has 15 amino acids. The CDR3, as DNA: TGTGCCAGCAGTACCCCGGGACAGGGGGCGGAGACCCAGTACTTC. It encodes CASSTPGQGAETQYF.

The rearrangement uses TRBV19 and TRBJ2-7, with 9 bases that match TRBD2. CDR1 and CDR2 (germline): LNHDA, SQIVND (reference sequence). This CDR3 is 17 amino acids long. The trim removed 5 bases at V and 0 bases at J, leaving 11 bases unmatched. The DNA of the CDR3 is TGTGCCAGTAGTCCTACTCTAGCGGGACCACGCTCCTACGAGCAGTACTTC. It yields the protein CASSPTLAGPRSYEQYF.

The V call is TRBV5-1, the J call TRBJ2-7; D ambiguous. The CDR3 has 11 residues. V was clipped by 4 bases and J by 1 base, with 3 bases between them. In germline, CDR1 is SGHRS, CDR2 YFSETQ. For the CDR3, the DNA is TGCGCCAGCAGCGGTTCCTACGAGCAGTACTTC. The encoded protein is CASSGSYEQYF.